This T cell receptor (beta chain) was found in a study of T cell changes during pregnancy in multiple sclerosis. Data came from immunoSEQ multiplex PCR; TCRdb stores just in-frame clones and leaves some out. The top ten clones hold 5.5% to 7% of a sample with some 50,000 clones, more than 85% of them seen once. V lost 1 base to trimming and J lost 2 bases, with 13 bases between them. Per the germline V gene, CDR1 is SGHVS and CDR2 is FQNEAQ. The CDR3 runs 16 residues. This TCR came from a female donor with multiple sclerosis, enrolled in a pregnancy study. Specimen: CD8+ T cells from peripheral blood mononuclear cells, collected in the first trimester of pregnancy. This chain connects TRBV7-8 to TRBJ2-3, with D possibly matching TRBD2 (5 bases). CDR3 residues: CASSLDMGAPTDTQYF. The DNA for the CDR3 is TGTGCCAGCAGCTTAGATATGGGAGCGCCCACAGATACGCAGTATTTT.